This T cell receptor beta chain was recovered during a study of cytomegalovirus exposure and HLA in healthy donors (dated by TCRdb to about 2017). Regarding the research as a whole: According to an earlier analysis of a few hundred of the donors, 150 million to 200 million T cells yielded roughly 110 million unique TCR beta sequences and 276 Gb of sequence data. HLA typing included class I and class II loci at four-digit resolution. About 5 DR-DQ haplotypes were handled as single units for association and clustering, since linkage in the cohort was strong. The study profiled the T cell repertoires of 666 subjects by immunosequencing and related them to cytomegalovirus serostatus. About 300 gigabases of sequencing data and tens of millions of unique TCR sequences were included in an early release covering roughly 600 HLA-typed donors. The study was designed to test whether signatures of past pathogen exposure could be identified by cataloging public T cell receptors. Among the 398 genotyped donors, approximately 81% belonged to the genetic ancestry cluster associated with self-reported Caucasian donors. An earlier analysis of approximately 630 of the donors applied high-throughput TCR beta sequencing to assess whether each TCR beta V gene segment acted as functional or pseudogenic. In a later genetic analysis, genome-wide SNP genotypes for about 65% of the 666 donors were used, and that subset was treated as a discovery cohort. Every discovery cohort repertoire had been produced on one sequencing platform. Besides the first cohort of about 730 subjects, a separate validation cohort made up of about 120 different subjects was used. To predict cytomegalovirus infection status, the study combined high-throughput TCR immunosequencing, statistical association of individual TCRs with disease status, and machine learning. Rather than using new phenotypic data, the later analysis identified candidate immune exposures from TCR beta sequences and from how often those sequences occurred across donors. Among almost 400 genotyped donors of the cohort, an average of roughly 240,000 unique TCR beta nucleotide sequences were sequenced per donor, around 18% of them non-productive. A later analysis re-analyzed previously published TCR beta repertoires from approximately 670 donors and added high-resolution HLA genotyping to study TCR occurrence patterns. Donor age, sex, ethnicity and CMV serostatus were collected together with the repertoire data. Typing coverage varied by locus: about 620-630 donors for A, B, C, DRB1 and DQB1; approximately 520 for DQA1; more than 600 for DPA1; roughly 450 for DPB1. General findings and caveats noted by the study authors: In vitro tests confirmed that a few of the cytomegalovirus-associated TCR beta chains recognize cytomegalovirus antigens. Sequencing depth was assumed to be roughly uniform across donors in the presence/absence analyses, though that assumption may not hold. A later analysis reported that several top co-occurrence clusters appeared linked to parvovirus B19, influenza, CMV and Epstein-Barr virus. A later analysis found that most CMV-associated TCR beta chains appeared HLA-restricted, with HLA associations seemingly driven largely by CMV exposure. According to a later genetic analysis, donors in an Asian-associated ancestry cluster had fewer N-insertions in productive TCRs than the approximately 650-donor mean. A total of 150 or so TCR beta chains were listed by the study as associated with cytomegalovirus. At a false discovery rate of 0.05, a later analysis linked 16,951 TCR beta sequences to specific HLA alleles. A later genetic analysis associated a missense DCLRE1C variant with V-gene and J-gene trimming of TCR beta chains, and an independent cohort replicated the association. Cytomegalovirus status was reported to be diagnosed by the classifier with high specificity and sensitivity in both the original and validation cohorts. Because counts were too low, roughly 17 rarely observed V segments, including chromosome 9 orphons, were left out of the earlier analysis of about 500 of the donors. Broadly in line with IMGT annotations, most TCR beta V segments showed up in productive rearrangements about 87% or about 30% of the time in an earlier analysis of approximately 600 of the donors. For the cohort, immune exposure information was limited to CMV serostatus. A group of highly shared sequence variants was considered likely to be a technical artifact of the sequencing pipeline. A further reported finding was that TCR beta sequences accurately predicted the HLA-A and HLA-B alleles for most subjects in the first cohort. It was suggested by the authors that the approach could potentially be generalized to other disease states and immunological phenotypes. Assigning TCR associations to individual alleles was difficult when HLA alleles, especially DR and DQ, strongly co-occurred. Across donors, most TCR sequences were observed very rarely, whereas some public TCRs were present in many individuals. Because HLA typing was missing for some donors at each locus, association tests included only the typed subset. According to a later analysis, TCR association rates differed among HLA loci, with DRB1 alleles showing the most associated TCRs and HLA-C alleles showing the fewest. Some IMGT-functional V segments, including TRBV6-2 and TRBV6-3, could not be distinguished by the 87-base-pair reads and were therefore excluded. This cohort had only TCR beta chains sequenced, and the lack of alpha or paired-chain data limited which features could be detected. In a later analysis, HLA-associated TCR beta chains were found to be more clonally expanded and to have lower generation probabilities than equally common non-associated chains. Linkage disequilibrium might explain the correlated functional status among segregating V segments, but an unknown experimental factor could not be excluded.

The library was obtained by the immunoSEQ multiplex PCR assay. For the multiplex PCR, a mixture combining 60 forward primers for TCR Vbeta segments and 13 reverse primers for TCR Jbeta segments was used. A multiplex PCR assay on genomic DNA amplified the CDR3 region of rearranged TCR beta genes. The Illumina HiSeq System was used to sequence the amplified TCR beta libraries as 87-base-pair reads. In the paper's pipeline: Across the 500 to 850 repertoires, a later analysis counted approximately 75 million unique TCR beta chains, 9.5 million to 12 million of which were shared by at least two donors. To remove PCR and sequencing errors, raw reads were error-corrected and collapsed into unique sequences using a nearest-neighbor algorithm that merged closely related sequences. Alignment of CDR3 sequences to IMGT reference sequences was used to assign V, D and J gene segments. For a sequence to be retained, a match of at least six nucleotides to both a V gene segment and a J gene segment was required. Rearrangements were called productive when the CDR3 lacked stop codons and stayed in frame with V and J; all others were non-productive. Following IMGT convention, CDR3 was defined as the stretch from the second conserved V-encoded cysteine up to the conserved J-encoded phenylalanine. The earlier analysis of 500 to 600 of the donors excluded sequences that lacked an unambiguous match to a single V gene segment. An earlier analysis of 500 to 700 of the donors classified V segments as functional when productive rearrangements were above 56.7% and as segregating when the standard deviation between donors was above 5%. To diagnose cytomegalovirus status from the catalog of TCR beta chain sequences, a statistical classification framework was built. In a later analysis, TCR nucleotide sequences were compared against IMGT/GENE-DB human TR gene sequences so that V and J genes could be assigned. A later analysis assigned CDR3 sequences and most-parsimonious VDJ recombination scenarios with the TCRdist pipeline. In a later analysis, each TCR beta chain was defined by its CDR3 amino acid sequence together with its V-gene family, and reads without a unique V-gene family were excluded. To address suspected cross-contamination and a sequencing artifact, a later analysis removed several hundred highly shared, low-generation-probability nucleotide sequences. In a later analysis, a clonal expansion index for each public chain was calculated from normalized within-repertoire ranks of inferred template counts. In a later analysis, generation probabilities were computed using a VDJ recombination model fitted to out-of-frame rearrangements, and the results were checked against IGoR. Hypergeometric tests were used in a later analysis to score TCR-TCR, TCR-HLA and TCR-CMV co-occurrence, with a repertoire-size bias correction applied to the TCR pairs. To estimate false discovery rates, a later analysis permuted the HLA or CMV assignments 20 times. A later analysis grouped co-occurring TCRs with DBSCAN, adding TCRdist sequence similarity when clustering within HLA-allele-positive subsets. Repertoires with fewer than 30,000 or more than 120,000 public chains, plus five repertoires with anomalous nucleotide sharing, were excluded from co-occurrence clustering. The table comes from immuneACCESS by way of TCRdb, which keeps in-frame sequences with V and J called. Part of the clones is missing from these tables; in studies checked, under half for an unresolved V gene and the rest for unknown reasons. D and trimming were read from the DNA, whereas the V and J calls and clone size are those reported in that table. For this sample the table gives over 65,000 clones, of which over 70% were detected only once. The ten largest account for about 7.6% of the sample.

Measured from the cysteine to the phenylalanine, the CDR3 is 15 residues long. The sequence is cut down to CDR3 DNA, 45 bases in frame from base 1. The germline V gene supplies CDR1 MGHRA and CDR2 YSYEKL. The cohort consisted of some 730 healthy bone marrow donors. At the time of sampling, all cohort members were nominally healthy, though unrecorded immune exposures were likely present. The donor was CMV seropositive and belonged to the group of over 250 seropositive cohort members. A peripheral blood sample was collected from each donor, and TCR beta sequencing was performed on peripheral blood mononuclear cells. The Qiagen DNeasy Blood Extraction Kit was used to extract genomic DNA from the blood cell samples. Notes on this clone: Its specific antigen is unknown. Base qualities are not at hand, and no much larger clone is one base apart.

The source of this sequence is a man aged 55-75 years in good health and CMV-seropositive. The sample taken for sequencing was PBMCs. Recombination linked TRBV4-1 to TRBJ2-5; perhaps TRBD2 is the D gene, with 5 bases matching. The J call may be in error: the DNA end matches TRBJ2-7 better. The nucleotide sequence is TGCGCCAGCAGCGCGGACTTAACTCGATCCTACGAGCAGTACTTC. The encoded protein is CASSADLTRSYEQYF.